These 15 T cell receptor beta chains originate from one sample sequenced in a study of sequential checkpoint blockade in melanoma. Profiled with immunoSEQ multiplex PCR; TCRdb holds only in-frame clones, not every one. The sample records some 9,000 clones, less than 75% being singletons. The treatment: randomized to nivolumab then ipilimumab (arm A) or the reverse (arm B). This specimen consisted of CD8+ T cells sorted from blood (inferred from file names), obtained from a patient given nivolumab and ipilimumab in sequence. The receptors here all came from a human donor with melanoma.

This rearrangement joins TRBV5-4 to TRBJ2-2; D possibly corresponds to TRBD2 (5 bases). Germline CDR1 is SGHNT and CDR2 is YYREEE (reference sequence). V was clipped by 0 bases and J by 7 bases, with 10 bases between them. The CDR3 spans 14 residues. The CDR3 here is CASSLGVSGGELFF. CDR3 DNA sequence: TGTGCCAGCAGCTTGGGAGTAAGCGGCGGGGAGCTGTTTTTT.

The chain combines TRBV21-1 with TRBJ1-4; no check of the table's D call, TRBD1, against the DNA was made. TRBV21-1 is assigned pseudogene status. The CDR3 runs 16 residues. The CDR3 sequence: CASSIGTGAFNEKLFF. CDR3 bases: TGTGCCAGCAGCATTGGGACAGGGGCTTTCAATGAAAAACTGTTTTTT.

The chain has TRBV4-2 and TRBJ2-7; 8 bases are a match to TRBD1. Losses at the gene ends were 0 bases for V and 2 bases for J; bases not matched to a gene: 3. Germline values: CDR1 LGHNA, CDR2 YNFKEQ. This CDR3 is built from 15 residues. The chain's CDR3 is CASSQEGQATYEQYF. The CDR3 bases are TGTGCCAGCAGCCAAGAGGGACAGGCGACCTACGAGCAGTACTTC.

CDR3 sequence reads: CASSIVGADTQYF. The CDR3 bases are TGTGCCAGTAGTATAGTCGGGGCAGATACGCAGTATTTT. J is TRBJ2-3 and V is TRBV19; D possibly corresponds to TRBD2 (5 bases). This CDR3 has 13 residues. CDR1 and CDR2 from the germline V gene are LNHDA and SQIVND (reference sequence). V gave up 1 base and J gave up 4 bases, with 6 bases separating them.

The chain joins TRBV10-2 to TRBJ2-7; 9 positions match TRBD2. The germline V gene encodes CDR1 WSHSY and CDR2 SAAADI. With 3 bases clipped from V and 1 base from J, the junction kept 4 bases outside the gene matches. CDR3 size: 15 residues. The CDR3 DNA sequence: TGCGCCAGCAGTGAAGCTACTAGCGGGTCCTACGAGCAGTACTTC. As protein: CASSEATSGSYEQYF.

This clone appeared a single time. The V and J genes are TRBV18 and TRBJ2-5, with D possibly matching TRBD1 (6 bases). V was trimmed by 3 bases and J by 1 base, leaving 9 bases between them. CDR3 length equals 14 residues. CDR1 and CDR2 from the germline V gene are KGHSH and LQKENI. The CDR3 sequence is CASSPGHFQETQYF. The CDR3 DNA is TGTGCCAGCTCACCGGGACATTTCCAAGAGACCCAGTACTTC.

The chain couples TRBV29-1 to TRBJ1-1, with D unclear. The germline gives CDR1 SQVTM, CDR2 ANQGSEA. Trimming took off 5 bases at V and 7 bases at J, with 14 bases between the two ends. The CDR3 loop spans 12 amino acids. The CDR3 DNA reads TGCAGCGTTAAAGCAGCGGGCTTTGAAGCTTTCTTT. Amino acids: CSVKAAGFEAFF.

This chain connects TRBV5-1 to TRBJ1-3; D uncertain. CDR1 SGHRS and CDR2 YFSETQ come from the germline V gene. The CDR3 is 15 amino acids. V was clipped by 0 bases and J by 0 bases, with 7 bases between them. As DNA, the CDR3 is TGCGCCAGCAGCTTGGTCGGGAACTCTGGAAACACCATATATTTT. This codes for CASSLVGNSGNTIYF.

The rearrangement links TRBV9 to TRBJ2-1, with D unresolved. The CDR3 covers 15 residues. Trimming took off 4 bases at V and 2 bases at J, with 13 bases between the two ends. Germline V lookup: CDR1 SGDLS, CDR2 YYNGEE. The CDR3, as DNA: TGTGCCAGCAGCCACGCCGGCGGTACCTACAATGAGCAGTTCTTC. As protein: CASSHAGGTYNEQFF.

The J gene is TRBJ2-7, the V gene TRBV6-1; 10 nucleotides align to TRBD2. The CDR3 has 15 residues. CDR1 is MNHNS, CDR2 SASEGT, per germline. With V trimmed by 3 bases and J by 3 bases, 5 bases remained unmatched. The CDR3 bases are TGTGCCAGCAGTGACGGGGGACTAGCGATCTACGAGCAGTACTTC. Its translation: CASSDGGLAIYEQYF.

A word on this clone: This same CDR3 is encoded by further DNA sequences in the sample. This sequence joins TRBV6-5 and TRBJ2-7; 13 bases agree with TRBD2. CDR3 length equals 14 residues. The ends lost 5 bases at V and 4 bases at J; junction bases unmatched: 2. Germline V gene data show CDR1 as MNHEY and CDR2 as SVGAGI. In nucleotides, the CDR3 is TGTGCCAGCAGTCTGGGACTAGCGGGATACGAGCAGTACTTC. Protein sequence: CASSLGLAGYEQYF.

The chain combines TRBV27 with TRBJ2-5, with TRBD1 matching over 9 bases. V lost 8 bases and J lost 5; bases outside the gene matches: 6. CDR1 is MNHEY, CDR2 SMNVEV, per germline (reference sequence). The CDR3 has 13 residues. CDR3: CASGTGGGETQYF. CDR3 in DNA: TGTGCCAGCGGTACAGGGGGCGGGGAGACCCAGTACTTC.

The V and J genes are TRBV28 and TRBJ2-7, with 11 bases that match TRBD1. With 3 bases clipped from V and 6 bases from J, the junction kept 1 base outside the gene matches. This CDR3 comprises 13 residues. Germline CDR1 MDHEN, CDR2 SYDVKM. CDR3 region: CASSLGTGGEQYF. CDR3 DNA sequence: TGTGCCAGCAGTTTGGGGACAGGGGGCGAGCAGTACTTC.

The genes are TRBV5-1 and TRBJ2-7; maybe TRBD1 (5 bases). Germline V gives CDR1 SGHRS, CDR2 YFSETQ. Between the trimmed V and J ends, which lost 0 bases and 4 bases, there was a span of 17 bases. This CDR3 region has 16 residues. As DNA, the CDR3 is TGCGCCAGCAGCTTGGACCCAGACAGAGTAAGTTACGAGCAGTACTTC. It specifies CASSLDPDRVSYEQYF.

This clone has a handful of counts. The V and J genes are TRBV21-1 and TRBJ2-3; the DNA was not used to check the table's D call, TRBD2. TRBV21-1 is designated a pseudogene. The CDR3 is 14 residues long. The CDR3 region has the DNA TGTGCCAGTATAGCGGGAGCGGACACAGATACGCAGTATTTT. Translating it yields CASIAGADTDTQYF.